In its sample, the clone carrying this TCR beta chain was seen many times. Its antigen remains unidentified. Preparation of the TCRbeta library involved a method that used unique molecular identifiers. Each CDR3 protein is one row after TCRdb ran MiXCR on the PCR reads. This sample has about 150,000 distinct CDR3 sequences, with over 8.5% found just once. The data stem from a study of T-cell reconstitution after alpha-beta-depleted transplantation in children. Study results and limitations: Several hundred expanded graft clones reportedly gave rise to the alpha-beta T cells present about two months after transplant. Several patients had high TCRbeta diversity at day 60; it came from surviving recipient T cells and thymic progenitors.

Germline V lookup: CDR1 SGHTA, CDR2 FQGTGA. This CDR3 spans 15 amino acids. Germline trimming cut 3 bases from V and 5 bases from J; bases unmatched to any gene: 1. The starting material was PBMCs, obtained before TCRalphabeta/CD19-depleted stem cell transplant. The origin of this receptor is a boy between 2 and 10 years old with acute myeloid leukemia, due to receive a stem cell transplant. The chain is built from TRBV7-3 and TRBJ2-2; 12 bases are a match to TRBD2. Here the CDR3 reads CASSFGLAGTGELFF. The CDR3 coding sequence is TGTGCCAGCAGCTTCGGACTAGCGGGGACCGGGGAGCTGTTTTTT.